A single sample gave rise to the 18 T cell receptor beta chains below, sequenced in a study of technical replicates of blood from a few donors (dated by TCRdb to 2016 to 2017). The library came from the immunoSEQ multiplex PCR assay. Sourced from immuneACCESS, this table was stored by TCRdb with only in-frame sequences that have V and J called. A share of the clones is absent; for the studies checked, an unresolved V gene accounts for under half, and the remainder has no known explanation. For this sample the table gives about 100,000 clones, of which 85% to 95% were detected only once. 0.3% to 0.35% of the sample rests with the top ten. The sequencing input was T cells isolated from PBMCs. These receptors all come from a human donor in good health.

The chain uses TRBV19 and TRBJ1-1; no clear D gene. The CDR3 runs to 13 residues. CDR1 LNHDA and CDR2 SQIVND come from the germline V gene (reference sequence). Trimming cost V 1 base and J 6 bases, with 9 bases left between them. In nucleotides, the CDR3 is TGTGCCAGTAGTATAGGCCCCAGGCCTGAAGCTTTCTTT. Its translation: CASSIGPRPEAFF. Based on the CDR3 plus reference TRBV19 and TRBJ1-1, the full variable domain is DGGITQSPKYLFRKEGQNVTLSCEQNLNHDAMYWYRQDPGQGLRLIYYSQIVNDFQKGDIAEGYSVSREKKESFPLTVTSAQKNPTAFYLCASSIGPRPEAFFGQGTRLTVV.

Only one count was recorded for this clone. The CDR3 loop reads CASSVGSPGPAFF. The CDR3 DNA reads as TGTGCCAGCAGCGTAGGAAGCCCAGGGCCAGCTTTCTTT. The chain recombines TRBV9 with TRBJ1-1; tentative D call: TRBD1 (5 bases). Germline V gene sequence: CDR1 SGDLS, CDR2 YYNGEE. The CDR3 consists of 13 residues. The ends were cut back, 0 bases at V and 10 bases at J, with 13 bases in the middle.

The gene calls are TRBV2 and TRBJ2-7; D gene uncertain. The ends were cut back, 4 bases at V and 2 bases at J, with 3 bases in the middle. Germline V gives CDR1 SNHLY, CDR2 FYNNEI. This CDR3 spans 11 amino acids. The CDR3 DNA reads as TGTGCCAGCAGTGCCACCTACGAGCAGTACTTC. Its protein is CASSATYEQYF. Based on the CDR3 plus reference TRBV2 and TRBJ2-7, the full variable domain is EPEVTQTPSHQVTQMGQEVILRCVPISNHLYFYWYRQILGQKVEFLVSFYNNEISEKSEIFDDQFSVERPDGSNFTLKIRSTKLEDSAMYFCASSATYEQYFGPGTRLTVT.

This sequence joins TRBV18 and TRBJ2-7, with 7 bases lining up with TRBD2. This CDR3 spans 17 amino acids. Germline V gives CDR1 KGHSH, CDR2 LQKENI. V lost 6 bases to trimming and J lost 3 bases; unmatched junction nucleotides: 17. The CDR3 region is CASSSDGYKSGDYEQYF. The CDR3 DNA is TGTGCCAGCTCTTCGGACGGTTACAAGAGCGGGGACTACGAGCAGTACTTC.

V and J are TRBV2 and TRBJ2-7; D remains unclear. Germline lookup yields CDR1 SNHLY and CDR2 FYNNEI. Trimming removed 4 bases at V and 0 bases at J, with 16 bases between. This CDR3 contains 16 residues. CDR3 DNA: TGTGCCAGCAGTGGCTCCAAGGTTAGCAGCTCCTACGAGCAGTACTTC. This codes for CASSGSKVSSSYEQYF.

The table lists this clone with a count of one. Here the CDR3 DNA reads TGTGCCAGCAGTTTCCCTCTAAACACTGAAGCTTTCTTT. It codes for CASSFPLNTEAFF. J is TRBJ1-1 and V is TRBV28; D remains unclear. Germline V lookup: CDR1 MDHEN, CDR2 SYDVKM. The V end lost 3 bases, the J end lost 2 bases, and 7 bases lay between the germline ends. The CDR3 length is 13 residues.

The chain carries TRBV10-2 and TRBJ2-7, with unresolved D. The germline V and J ends were trimmed by 5 bases and 0 bases, with 8 bases remaining between them. This CDR3 contains 13 residues. The germline CDR1 and CDR2 sequences are WSHSY and SAAADI. The CDR3 reads CASSYSFSYEQYF. In nucleotides, the CDR3 is TGCGCCAGCAGTTACAGCTTCTCCTACGAGCAGTACTTC.

This chain joins TRBV27 and TRBJ2-1; D gene unclear. V was trimmed by 1 base and J by 3 bases, leaving 4 bases between them. CDR1 is MNHEY, CDR2 SMNVEV, per germline (reference sequence). The CDR3 sequence is 13 residues long. The CDR3 reads CASSLFSYNEQFF. Here the CDR3 DNA reads TGTGCCAGCAGTTTATTTAGCTACAATGAGCAGTTCTTC.

The rearrangement links TRBV27 to TRBJ2-2, with D perhaps TRBD1 (6 bases). The V and J ends lost 7 bases and 3 bases respectively, with 18 bases between them. CDR1 is MNHEY, CDR2 SMNVEV, per germline (reference sequence). This CDR3 has 16 residues. CDR3 bases: TGTGCCAGCACCCAGGGGAACAGGGTTGACACCGGGGAGCTGTTTTTT. It translates to CASTQGNRVDTGELFF.

This clone came up once. J is TRBJ2-1 and V is TRBV5-1, with 14 bases that match TRBD2. V shed 3 bases, J shed 3 bases, and the junction held 8 bases outside the gene matches. In germline, CDR1 is SGHRS, CDR2 YFSETQ. The CDR3 length is 18 residues. The CDR3 nucleotides read TGCGCCAGCAGCTGGAACGGACTAGCGGGAGGTAACTACAATGAGCAGTTCTTC. Translation: CASSWNGLAGGNYNEQFF.

The chain has TRBV30 and TRBJ1-1; D might be TRBD1 (6 bases). Germline assignment: CDR1 GTSNPN and CDR2 SVGIG (reference sequence). CDR3 length equals 13 residues. The V end lost 3 bases, the J end lost 0 bases, and 8 bases lay between the germline ends. The CDR3 DNA reads as TGTGCCTGGAGGACAGGAATGAACACTGAAGCTTTCTTT. Protein: CAWRTGMNTEAFF.

The CDR3 loop is CASRERETYNEQFF. CDR3 nucleotide sequence: TGTGCCAGCAGGGAGCGGGAGACCTACAATGAGCAGTTCTTC. This sequence joins TRBV2 and TRBJ2-1, with 8 bases matching TRBD2. V lost 6 bases to trimming and J lost 2 bases; unmatched junction nucleotides: 3. This CDR3 has 14 amino acids. Germline loops: CDR1 SNHLY, CDR2 FYNNEI.

V gene TRBV19 combines with J gene TRBJ2-7; TRBD1 is a possible D gene (5 bases). Germline V gene sequence: CDR1 LNHDA, CDR2 SQIVND (reference sequence). CDR3 length equals 13 residues. The V and J ends lost 4 bases and 5 bases respectively, with 12 bases between them. The CDR3 region is CASSTGFWDEQYF. CDR3 in DNA: TGTGCCAGTAGTACAGGGTTCTGGGACGAGCAGTACTTC. Combining the CDR3 with reference TRBV19 and TRBJ2-7 gives the whole variable domain DGGITQSPKYLFRKEGQNVTLSCEQNLNHDAMYWYRQDPGQGLRLIYYSQIVNDFQKGDIAEGYSVSREKKESFPLTVTSAQKNPTAFYLCASSTGFWDEQYFGPGTRLTVT.

V usage is TRBV19 and J usage is TRBJ1-1; a possible D gene is TRBD1 (5 bases). This CDR3 has 13 amino acids. The V end was cut by 5 bases, the J end by 1 base, with 8 bases between. The germline gives CDR1 LNHDA, CDR2 SQIVND (reference sequence). The CDR3 reads CASSLQGNTEAFF. In DNA, the CDR3 is TGTGCCAGTAGTCTGCAGGGGAACACTGAAGCTTTCTTT.

V gene TRBV21-1 combines with J gene TRBJ1-1; the table assigns TRBD1, which was not confirmed against the DNA. TRBV21-1 is a recognized pseudogene. This CDR3 has 12 amino acids. For the CDR3, the DNA is TGTGCCAGCAGCAGGCCCGGGACAGCAGCTTTCTTT. This gives the protein CASSRPGTAAFF.

The chain recombines TRBV18 with TRBJ1-5; D perhaps matches TRBD1 (5 bases). This CDR3 has 15 residues. Germline values: CDR1 KGHSH, CDR2 LQKENI. V was pared by 3 bases and J by 8 bases, with 17 bases between. This CDR3 is CASSPLYRPSKPQHF. The CDR3, as DNA: TGTGCCAGCTCACCTCTCTACAGGCCCAGTAAGCCCCAGCATTTT.

The chain joins TRBV12-2 to TRBJ2-1; the table gives TRBD1 as D, unverified against the DNA. TRBV12-2 is reported as a pseudogene. This CDR3 spans 19 amino acids. The CDR3 sequence: CASRLEGVFSGKGHNEQFF. The CDR3 DNA is TGTGCAAGTCGCTTAGAAGGTGTTTTTTCAGGGAAGGGCCACAATGAGCAGTTCTTC.

This sequence joins TRBV5-1 and TRBJ1-1, with D perhaps matching TRBD1 (5 bases). From germline, CDR1 is SGHRS and CDR2 YFSETQ. The V gene lost 0 bases and the J gene lost 6 bases, with 9 bases spanning the gap. The CDR3 runs 13 residues. The CDR3 protein is CASSLVWGAEAFF. The CDR3 DNA follows: TGCGCCAGCAGCTTGGTTTGGGGGGCTGAAGCTTTCTTT.